What follows describes a single TCR beta chain. Antigen specificity is unknown. A much larger clonotype is one base distant, so this may be a read error. These data belong to a study of T cell repertoires in cytomegalovirus infection. TCRdb independently ran MiXCR on the reads; one entry per CDR3 protein. The profile covers around 130,000 distinct CDR3 sequences, with 20% to 30% appearing a single time and 30% to 35% taken by the ten largest. The CDR3 covers 15 residues. CDR1 SGHTA and CDR2 FQGNSA come from the germline V gene. The ends were cut back, 6 bases at V and 0 bases at J, with 13 bases in the middle.

This TCR was sampled from a human donor in good health (CMV status not recorded). Some clones in this sample may be carry-over from other donors' samples. The sequencing sample was made of PBMCs, sequenced either directly or after in vitro stimulation (not recorded which). V gene TRBV7-2 combines with J gene TRBJ2-3; D might be TRBD1 (6 bases). CDR3 amino acids: CASSQGTTSTDTQYF. DNA for the CDR3: TGTGCCAGCAGTCAGGGGACCACTAGCACAGATACGCAGTATTTT.